The entry below gives a single T cell receptor (beta chain) sequence along with its context. The junction differs from germline at one of its ends, possibly a read error. The CDR3 covers 13 residues. Germline CDR1 is LGHDT and CDR2 is YNNKEL (reference sequence). The data were obtained in a study of blood T cell repertoires in COVID-19. In the study overall: Spain, Italy and the United States supplied samples that represented acute and convalescent COVID-19. PBMCs, B-cell-depleted T cells, or T cells were the source of the cDNA or gDNA that made up the material.

In the original workflow: The assay estimated nucleated cells by amplifying reference gene primers. The repertoire was sequenced with immunoSEQ multiplex PCR; TCRdb's copy has only in-frame clones and lacks some. D and trimming come from the DNA, and the V and J calls and clone size come from that table. The top ten clones hold 0.8% to 1.2% of a sample with some 170,000 clones, roughly 81% of them seen once. The gene calls are TRBV3-1 (or the pseudogene TRBV3-2) and TRBJ1-1; D remains unclear. The receptor was derived from a man aged 35 to 55 with acute or convalescent COVID-19. Material for sequencing was peripheral blood. CDR3 region: CASSQGTLSEAFF. CDR3 in DNA: TGTGCCAGCAGTCAAGGTACACTATCTGAAGCTTTCTTT.